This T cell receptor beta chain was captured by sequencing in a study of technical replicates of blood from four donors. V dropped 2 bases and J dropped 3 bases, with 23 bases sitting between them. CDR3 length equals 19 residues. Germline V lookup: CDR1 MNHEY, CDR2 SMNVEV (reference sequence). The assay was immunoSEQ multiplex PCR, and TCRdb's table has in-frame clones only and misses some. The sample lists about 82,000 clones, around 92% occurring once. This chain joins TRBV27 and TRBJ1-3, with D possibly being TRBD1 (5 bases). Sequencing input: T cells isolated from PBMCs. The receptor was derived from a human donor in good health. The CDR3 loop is CASSLRRAASGTVGNTIYF. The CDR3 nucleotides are TGTGCCAGCAGTTTACGGAGGGCGGCTTCAGGGACGGTTGGAAACACCATATATTTT.